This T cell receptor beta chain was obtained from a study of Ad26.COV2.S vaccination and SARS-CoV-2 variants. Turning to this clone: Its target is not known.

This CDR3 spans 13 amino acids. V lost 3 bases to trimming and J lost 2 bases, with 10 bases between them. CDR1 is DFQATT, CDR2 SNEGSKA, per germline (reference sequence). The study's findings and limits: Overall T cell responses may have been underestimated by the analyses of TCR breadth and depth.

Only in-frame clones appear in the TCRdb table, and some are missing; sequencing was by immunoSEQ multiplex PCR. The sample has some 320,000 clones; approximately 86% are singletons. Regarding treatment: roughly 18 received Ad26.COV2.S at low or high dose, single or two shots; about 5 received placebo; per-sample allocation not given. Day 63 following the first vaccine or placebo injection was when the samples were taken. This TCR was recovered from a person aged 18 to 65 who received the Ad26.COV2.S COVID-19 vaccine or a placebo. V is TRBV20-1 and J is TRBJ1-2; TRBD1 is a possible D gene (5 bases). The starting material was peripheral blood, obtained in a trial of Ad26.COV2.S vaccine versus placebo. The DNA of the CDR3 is TGCAGTGCTAGTGAAGGGGACAACTATGGCTACACCTTC. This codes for CSASEGDNYGYTF.